A selection of T cell receptor beta chains follows, all from one sample in a study of T cell changes during pregnancy in multiple sclerosis. This table comes from immunoSEQ multiplex PCR, and its TCRdb copy is limited to in-frame clones, with some not included. This sample has over 80,000 clones; around nine tenths occur once, and the top ten carry 0.7% to 0.9%. Here the sequenced sample was peripheral blood, taken in the second trimester of pregnancy. Receptors originate from a female donor in good health, enrolled as a control in a pregnancy study. Each CDR3 is given with its conserved first and last residue. A D gene is named only where the DNA matches it firmly. For some rows the clone size is stated as once, few or many, or as a class when expanded; others skip it.

clone_size j_call d_call v_call cdr3_nt cdr3_aa
few TRBJ1-5 NA TRBV4-2 TGTGCCAGCAGCCACGCCGGGGGGAGTCAGCCCCAGCATTTT CASSHAGGSQPQHF
NA TRBJ2-3 NA TRBV6-4 TGTGCCAGCAGTTACGGGACTTCCTCCACAGATACGCAGTATTTT CASSYGTSSTDTQYF
NA TRBJ1-6 NA TRBV6-6 TGTGCCAGCAGTTACTCGACAGGAGTTACTTCACCCCTCCACTTT CASSYSTGVTSPLHF
NA TRBJ1-4 NA TRBV6-4 TGTGCCAGCAGCCCGGGATCTAATGAAAAACTGTTTTTT CASSPGSNEKLFF
NA TRBJ1-1 NA TRBV7-8 TGTGCCAGCAGAGACACGGCCCGCTCGAACACTGAAGCTTTCTTT CASRDTARSNTEAFF
NA TRBJ1-1 NA TRBV5-8 TGTGCCAGCAGCTTGGTCGGGGGGCCCAACACTGAAGCTTTCTTT CASSLVGGPNTEAFF
NA TRBJ2-7 NA TRBV12-5 TGTGCTAGTGGTCACCCGGGACATCGCTACGAGCAGTACTTC CASGHPGHRYEQYF
NA TRBJ1-2 NA TRBV2 TGTGCCAGTAACATCGGCAGGGCGAATGGCTACACCTTC CASNIGRANGYTF
once TRBJ1-4 TRBD1 TRBV19 TGTGCCACCAGGGGACAGCCGACGGAAAAACTGTTTTTT CATRGQPTEKLFF
NA TRBJ1-2 NA TRBV11-2 TGTGCCAGCAGCTTGATGGGATCAGGGGTAGGGAACTATGGCTACACCTTC CASSLMGSGVGNYGYTF
once TRBJ2-1 NA TRBV30 TGTGCCTGGAACACCGGGACTCCCTACAATGAGCAGTTCTTC CAWNTGTPYNEQFF
NA TRBJ1-4 TRBD1 TRBV19 TGTGCCAGTAGTACGGACAGGGGTGGGGAAAAACTGTTTTTT CASSTDRGGEKLFF
NA TRBJ2-1 NA TRBV6-5 TGTGCCAGCAGAGTTATCGGGGGCTCCTACAATGAGCAGTTCTTC CASRVIGGSYNEQFF
once TRBJ1-2 TRBD1 TRBV7-2 TGTGCCAGCAGCTTGCGAAGGACAGGGCGGAACACTAACTATGGCTACACCTTC CASSLRRTGRNTNYGYTF
NA TRBJ2-1 TRBD2 TRBV30 TGTGCCTGGTTCTCGGGACTAGCGGGAGGTATCAACAATGAGCAGTTCTTC CAWFSGLAGGINNEQFF
NA TRBJ2-7 TRBD2 TRBV28 TGTGCCAGCACCCCCCCTAGCGGGTGGAGCTCCTACGAGCAGTACTTC CASTPPSGWSSYEQYF
NA TRBJ1-5 NA TRBV4-2 TGTGCCAGCAGCCAAGGCAGGGCGGGCAATCAGCCCCAGCATTTT CASSQGRAGNQPQHF
NA TRBJ2-7 TRBD1 TRBV27 TGTGCCAGCAGCTCCCCAGGGACAGGAGCCTCCTACGAGCAGTACTTC CASSSPGTGASYEQYF
NA TRBJ1-5 NA TRBV4-1 TGCGCCAGCAGCCAAGATGCGGGCACGTATAGCAATCAGCCCCAGCATTTT CASSQDAGTYSNQPQHF
NA TRBJ1-5 NA TRBV7-9 TGTGCCAGCAGTACAACCGACAGTTTAAGCAATCAGCCCCAGCATTTT CASSTTDSLSNQPQHF
NA TRBJ2-7 TRBD1 TRBV27 TGTGCCAGCAGCCTCCAGAAATGGGACAGATCCTACGAGCAGTACTTC CASSLQKWDRSYEQYF
NA TRBJ1-5 TRBD1 TRBV27 TGTGCCAGCAGTTGGACAGGACTGGGTAATCAGCCCCAGCATTTT CASSWTGLGNQPQHF
NA TRBJ1-2 TRBD1 TRBV28 TGTGCCAGCAGTCTACCGGGACAGGGCGGGTATGGCTACACCTTC CASSLPGQGGYGYTF
NA TRBJ1-1 NA TRBV18 TGTGCCAGCTCACCACGGCAGATCAACATGAACACTGAAGCTTTCTTT CASSPRQINMNTEAFF
NA TRBJ2-5 TRBD2 TRBV7-2 TGTGCCAGCAGCTCGGGACTAGCGGGGGGGCTTTCGGGGGAGACCCAGTACTTC CASSSGLAGGLSGETQYF
NA TRBJ1-2 TRBD1 TRBV9 TGTGCCAGCAGCCCCACCGGGACAGCCTGGGGCTATGGCTACACCTTC CASSPTGTAWGYGYTF
NA TRBJ2-4 NA TRBV19 TGTGCCAGTAGTATAGGAAGTGAGAAGGCCAAAAACATTCAGTACTTC CASSIGSEKAKNIQYF
NA TRBJ2-7 NA TRBV6-1 TGTGCCAGCAGCGCGGGACAGTTAGCCTACGAGCAGTACTTC CASSAGQLAYEQYF
NA TRBJ1-4 TRBD1 TRBV7-9 TGTGCCAGCAGCCTGGACAGGGCAATCTCGAATCCTGAAAAACTGTTTTTT CASSLDRAISNPEKLFF
NA TRBJ1-2 NA TRBV28 TGTGCCAGCAGACTTACAGGGCTGGATGGCTACACCTTC CASRLTGLDGYTF
NA TRBJ2-2 NA TRBV5-1 TGCGCCAGCAGCTTAGGGCAGGGGTCCGGGGAGCTGTTTTTT CASSLGQGSGELFF
once TRBJ1-1 NA TRBV14 TGTGCCAGCAGCCCGCTAGCTGAAGCTTTCTTT CASSPLAEAFF
NA TRBJ2-7 NA TRBV5-1 TGCGCCAGCAGCCCCGCTGAGGTGACCGGAAGCTACGAGCAGTACTTC CASSPAEVTGSYEQYF
NA TRBJ1-3 NA TRBV5-1 TGCGCCAGCAGCTTGGACGGCTCTGGAAACACCATATATTTT CASSLDGSGNTIYF
NA TRBJ1-5 TRBD1 TRBV27 TGTGCCAGCAGGACAGGGTCGAGCAATCAGCCCCAGCATTTT CASRTGSSNQPQHF
NA TRBJ2-3 TRBD2 TRBV2 TGTGCCAGCCAACTAGCGGGAACCACAGATACGCAGTATTTT CASQLAGTTDTQYF
NA TRBJ1-2 NA TRBV9 TGTGCCAGCAGCGTAGATTCGGAGGGCGTCTCCTATGGCTACACCTTC CASSVDSEGVSYGYTF